Listed below are T cell receptor beta chains from one sample, sequenced in a study of vaccination effects on CD4 cells after COVID-19. These receptors have no known antigen. Only in-frame clones appear in the TCRdb table, and some are missing; sequencing was by immunoSEQ multiplex PCR. The table shows tens of thousands of clones, with around 75% occurring only once. Sequenced here: CD4+ T cells from PBMCs cultured with a peptide pool, sampled before COVID-19 vaccination. These receptors all come from a human donor who had a prior SARS-CoV-2 infection. CDR3s include the opening cysteine and the closing phenylalanine or tryptophan. D genes are given only for firm matches. The size field is filled for only some rows; it gives once, few, many or a size class.

>TRBJ2-7|-|TRBV6-1|-
TGTGCCAGCAGTGAATGGGGTGACCCTTACGAGCAGTACTTC
CASSEWGDPYEQYF
>TRBJ1-1|-|TRBV5-4|-
TGTGCCAGCAGCTTGGGACACGTCGCTTTCTTT
CASSLGHVAFF
>TRBJ1-1|-|TRBV11-2|-
TGTGCCAGCGGGGATCCTCCCCCTGAAGCTTTCTTT
CASGDPPPEAFF
>TRBJ2-6|-|TRBV5-1|once
TGCGCCAGCAGCCTTACAGTCTCTGGGGCCAACGTCCTGACTTTC
CASSLTVSGANVLTF
>TRBJ1-1|TRBD1|TRBV3-1/TRBV3-2|-
TGTGCCAGCAGCCGGGAAACAGGGGCAGGTCCTGAAGCTTTCTTT
CASSRETGAGPEAFF
>TRBJ2-3|-|TRBV18|medium-sized
TGTGCCAGCTCACATCAACCCGGGACTAGCACAGATACGCAGTATTTT
CASSHQPGTSTDTQYF
>TRBJ1-3|-|TRBV9|-
TGTGCCAGCAGCGTAGATCCGGGGGTTTCTGGAAACACCATATATTTT
CASSVDPGVSGNTIYF
>TRBJ1-6|-|TRBV30|-
TGTGCCTGGGGACGGGGAGGGAGCTCCTATAATTCACCCCTCCACTTT
CAWGRGGSSYNSPLHF
>TRBJ2-3|-|TRBV5-1|-
TGCGCCAGCAGCTTGGAGTTGGATACGCAGTATTTT
CASSLELDTQYF
>TRBJ1-1|TRBD1|TRBV10-3|-
TGTGCCACCCGGACAGGGCCGAACACTGAAGCTTTCTTT
CATRTGPNTEAFF
>TRBJ2-7|-|TRBV5-4|-
TGTGCCAGCAGCTCCGGGGGCGGGTACTACGAGCAGTACTTC
CASSSGGGYYEQYF
>TRBJ2-1|-|TRBV7-6|few
TGTGCCAGCAGCTCGCAGGTAAACTCCTACAATGAGCAGTTCTTC
CASSSQVNSYNEQFF
>TRBJ2-7|TRBD2|TRBV11-3|once
TGTGCCAGCAGCTTAAAACCGGGACTAGCGGGATCGGTAAGCGAGCAGTACTTC
CASSLKPGLAGSVSEQYF
>TRBJ1-2|-|TRBV7-6|few
TGTGCCAGCAGCCCGGGGACGATTTGGGACCTCTATGGCTACACCTTC
CASSPGTIWDLYGYTF
>TRBJ2-1|-|TRBV24-1|-
TGTGCCACCAGTGATTTGCTGGGTCACAATGAGCAGTTCTTC
CATSDLLGHNEQFF
>TRBJ2-2|TRBD2|TRBV15|-
TGTGCCACCAGCAGAGATAACATGGCGGGAGGGCCTGTCGGGGAGCTGTTTTTT
CATSRDNMAGGPVGELFF
>TRBJ1-1|-|TRBV6-5|-
TGTGCCAGCAGTTACTCCTTTAGCGGGCCCCAAGCTTTCTTT
CASSYSFSGPQAFF
>TRBJ1-1|-|TRBV20-1|-
TGCAGTGCAGAGGGGAACACTGAAGCTTTCTTT
CSAEGNTEAFF